Sequencing of this T cell receptor beta chain was carried out in a study of blood T cell repertoires in COVID-19. At the level of the study: From the United States, Italy and Spain came samples of acute and convalescent COVID-19. T cells, B-cell-depleted T cells, or PBMCs provided the cDNA or gDNA that served as material.

Authors' analysis steps: Nucleated cell counts were estimated from reference gene primer amplification. TCRdb's copy holds only in-frame clones and misses some; the assay was immunoSEQ multiplex PCR. D and trimming were read from the DNA, whereas the V and J calls and clone size are those reported in that table. The sample lists 100,000 to 150,000 clones, 70% to 85% occurring once. Germline lookup yields CDR1 SEHNR and CDR2 FQNEAQ (reference sequence). V shed 5 bases and J shed 4 bases, with 16 bases lying between them. The CDR3 has 15 amino acids. This receptor was identified in a woman in her 70s with acute or convalescent COVID-19. The chain joins TRBV7-9 to TRBJ2-3; maybe TRBD1 (5 bases). Sequenced material: peripheral blood. The CDR3 loop is CASSPGGGAADTQYF. CDR3 DNA sequence: TGTGCCAGCAGCCCCGGCGGTGGGGCAGCAGATACGCAGTATTTT.